The entry below describes one T cell receptor beta chain. Its specificity is unknown. This sample is part of a study of CD8+ T cells in alopecia areata. The CDR3 is 13 amino acids. The trim removed 7 bases at V and 5 bases at J, leaving 9 bases unmatched. Germline CDR1 is SQVTM and CDR2 is ANQGSEA. CD4+ cells from roughly 5 patients were sorted into CD25+CD127- cells. Reverse transcribed after extraction, RNA yielded cDNA as the sequencing template. Generated by immunoSEQ multiplex PCR, the TCRdb table keeps only in-frame clones and is missing some. The sample shows tens of thousands of clones, around 67% of them seen only once. Study findings and constraints: Shared TCR sequences were less clear between patients than in mice, possibly partly from HLA diversity. Clonality was higher in lesional than normal scalp, especially in alopecia totalis/universalis.

The receptor was isolated from a human donor with alopecia areata. The gene calls are TRBV29-1 and TRBJ2-7, with 9 bases fitting TRBD1. What was sequenced was CD4+ Tregs sorted from blood. This CDR3 reads CSGGTGTGNEQYF. The CDR3 region has the DNA TGCAGCGGGGGGACCGGGACAGGGAACGAGCAGTACTTC.